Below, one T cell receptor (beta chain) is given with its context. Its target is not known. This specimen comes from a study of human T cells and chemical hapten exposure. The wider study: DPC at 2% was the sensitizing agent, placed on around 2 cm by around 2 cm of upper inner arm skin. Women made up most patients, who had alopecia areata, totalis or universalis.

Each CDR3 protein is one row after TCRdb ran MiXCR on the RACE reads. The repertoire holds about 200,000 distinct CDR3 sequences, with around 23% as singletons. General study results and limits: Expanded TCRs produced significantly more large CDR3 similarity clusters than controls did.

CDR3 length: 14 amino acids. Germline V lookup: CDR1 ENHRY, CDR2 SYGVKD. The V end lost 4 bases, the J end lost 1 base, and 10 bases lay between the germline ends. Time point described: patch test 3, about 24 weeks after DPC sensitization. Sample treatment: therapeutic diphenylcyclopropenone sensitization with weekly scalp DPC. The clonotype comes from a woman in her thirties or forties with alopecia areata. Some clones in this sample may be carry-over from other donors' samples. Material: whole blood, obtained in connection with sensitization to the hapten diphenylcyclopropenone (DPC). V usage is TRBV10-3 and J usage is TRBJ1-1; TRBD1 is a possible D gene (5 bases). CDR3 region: CAISATVPNTEAFF. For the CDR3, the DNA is TGTGCCATCAGTGCGACAGTGCCGAACACTGAAGCTTTCTTT.